One sample yielded the 30 T cell receptor beta chains listed below, sequenced in a study of CD8 T cells in ankylosing spondylitis. Their recognized antigens are unknown. TCRdb redid the calling of the 5' RACE reads with MiXCR, one entry per CDR3 protein. The sample yields about 390,000 distinct CDR3 sequences, about a fifth seen once. Study-wide points: Blood from ankylosing spondylitis patients appeared to carry a characteristic roughly 8-variant TCR beta motif.

Sequencing was performed on blood, either unsorted or a sorted T cell fraction (not recorded which). These receptors were taken from a male donor with ankylosing spondylitis.

This chain uses TRBV7-3 with TRBJ2-7; TRBD2 might be the D (6 bases). The CDR3 runs 15 residues. Germline V gene data show CDR1 as SGHTA and CDR2 as FQGTGA. Deletions cut 2 bases from V and 2 bases from J, with 13 bases between. CDR3 bases: TGTGCCAGCAGCTTAGTCGGTGGGGGGACCTACGAGCAGTACTTC. This gives the protein CASSLVGGGTYEQYF. Together with reference TRBV7-3 and TRBJ2-7, the CDR3 gives the full variable domain: GAGVSQTPSNKVTEKGKYVELRCDPISGHTALYWYRQSLGQGPEFLIYFQGTGAADDSGLPNDRFFAVRPEGSVSTLKIQRTERGDSAVYLCASSLVGGGTYEQYFGPGTRLTVT.

At least ten counts were recorded for this clonotype. V is TRBV29-1 and J is TRBJ2-3; no reliable D call. Germline V gives CDR1 SQVTM, CDR2 ANQGSEA. The CDR3 is 14 amino acids. Trimming took 5 bases from V and 0 from J, leaving 12 bases between them. The CDR3 here is CSVPQAPSTDTQYF. The CDR3 nucleotides read TGCAGCGTTCCCCAAGCGCCAAGCACAGATACGCAGTATTTT.

This clonotype appeared a few times. The CDR3 DNA reads TGCAGCGCAAAGGGAGGGCCAGGCAATGAGCAGTTCTTC. Encoded protein: CSAKGGPGNEQFF. The chain joins TRBV29-1 to TRBJ2-1; 7 nucleotides match TRBD2. Germline-derived CDR1 and CDR2 are SQVTM and ANQGSEA. The CDR3 loop spans 13 amino acids. The ends lost 7 bases at V and 6 bases at J; junction bases unmatched: 9.

The chain recombines TRBV7-3 with TRBJ2-3; 7 bases are a match to TRBD2. V shed 5 bases and J 4 bases; nucleotides not matched to a gene: 9. Germline CDR1 is SGHTA and CDR2 is FQGTGA. The CDR3 spans 15 residues. The CDR3 here is CASSPRGRWSDTQYF. DNA for the CDR3: TGTGCCAGCAGCCCCCGCGGGAGATGGTCAGATACGCAGTATTTT.

V gene TRBV6-2 or TRBV6-3 combines with J gene TRBJ1-1; D remains ambiguous. Per the germline V gene, CDR1 is MNHEY and CDR2 is SVGEGT. The CDR3 runs 13 residues. Trimming took off 5 bases at V and 5 bases at J, with 12 bases between the two ends. The CDR3 DNA reads TGTGCCAGCAGTCGGGAAGGTCAAACTGAAGCTTTCTTT. It specifies CASSREGQTEAFF.

The rearrangement links TRBV7-9 to TRBJ1-3; D not resolved. Trimming cost V 3 bases and J 0 bases, with 6 bases left between them. In germline, CDR1 is SEHNR, CDR2 FQNEAQ (reference sequence). The CDR3 has 14 amino acids. Here the CDR3 reads CASSFRDSGNTIYF. Written as DNA, the CDR3 is TGTGCCAGCAGCTTCCGGGACTCTGGAAACACCATATATTTT.

The chain carries TRBV15 and TRBJ2-2; D remains ambiguous. Germline loops: CDR1 LNHNV, CDR2 YYDKDF (reference sequence). The CDR3 length is 14 residues. Trimming shortened V by 0 bases and J by 4 bases, and 6 bases separated the two germline ends. CDR3 loop: CATSREGVTGELFF. The CDR3 coding sequence is TGTGCCACCAGCAGAGAGGGCGTCACCGGGGAGCTGTTTTTT. The whole variable domain, filled in from reference TRBV15 and TRBJ2-2, reads DAMVIQNPRYQVTQFGKPVTLSCSQTLNHNVMYWYQQKSSQAPKLLFHYYDKDFNNEADTPDNFQSRRPNTSFCFLDIRSPGLGDTAMYLCATSREGVTGELFFGEGSRLTVL.

The chain is built from TRBV6-5 and TRBJ2-3; TRBD2 matches at 8 bases. The CDR3 spans 17 residues. Losses at the gene ends were 0 bases for V and 4 bases for J; bases not matched to a gene: 9. Germline V gene data show CDR1 as MNHEY and CDR2 as SVGAGI. The CDR3 reads CASSYSSGRARADTQYF. For the CDR3, the DNA is TGTGCCAGCAGTTACTCCTCCGGGAGGGCCAGGGCAGATACGCAGTATTTT.

The chain has TRBV5-1 and TRBJ1-2, with D perhaps TRBD1 (5 bases). Germline-derived CDR1 and CDR2 are SGHRS and YFSETQ. Trimming removed 0 bases from V and 0 bases from J, with 9 bases in between. This CDR3 contains 15 residues. The chain's CDR3 is CASSLAGLANYGYTF. The CDR3 coding sequence is TGCGCCAGCAGCTTGGCAGGGCTAGCTAACTATGGCTACACCTTC.

The V call is TRBV19, the J call TRBJ2-7; 7 bases agree with TRBD2. The CDR3 is made up of 14 amino acids. CDR1 is LNHDA, CDR2 SQIVND, per germline (reference sequence). V lost 7 bases, J lost 2 bases, and 8 bases stayed unmatched. CDR3 nucleotide sequence: TGTGCCAGTAAGGATGCGGGAGCCCCCTACGAGCAGTACTTC. Residues: CASKDAGAPYEQYF.

The rearrangement joins TRBV28 to TRBJ1-3; D remains unclear. Germline-derived CDR1 and CDR2 are MDHEN and SYDVKM. The CDR3 has 16 amino acids. V lost 2 bases, J lost 0 bases, and 11 bases lay in between. CDR3 protein: CASSLGRRFSGNTIYF. DNA for the CDR3: TGTGCCAGCAGTTTAGGTCGCCGGTTCTCTGGAAACACCATATATTTT.

In this sample, this clonotype turned up a few times. V is TRBV5-1 and J is TRBJ2-1; 14 bases map to TRBD2. In germline, CDR1 is SGHRS, CDR2 YFSETQ. CDR3 length equals 17 residues. V trimming: 0 bases; J trimming: 5 bases; junction bases outside the gene matches: 4. CDR3 sequence reads: CASSLGPGLAGDNEQFF. CDR3 DNA sequence: TGCGCCAGCAGCTTGGGACCGGGACTAGCGGGGGACAATGAGCAGTTCTTC.

This clonotype was detected a few times. This sequence joins TRBV12-3 or TRBV12-4 and TRBJ2-1; D may be TRBD1 or TRBD2 (6 bases each). The CDR3 consists of 16 residues. The V and J ends lost 8 bases and 4 bases respectively, with 21 bases between them. DNA for the CDR3: TGTGCCAGCTCGCTTATAGGGGGGCGTCGATACAATGAGCAGTTCTTC. This codes for CASSLIGGRRYNEQFF.

This rearrangement joins TRBV20-1 to TRBJ1-5; 7 bases map to TRBD1. The V gene's germline CDR1 is DFQATT and CDR2 SNEGSKA (reference sequence). CDR3 length equals 14 residues. V shed 8 bases, J shed 0 bases, and the junction held 7 bases outside the gene matches. CDR3 in DNA: TGCAGTACTCGGACAGGTTATAGCAATCAGCCCCAGCATTTT. Translating it yields CSTRTGYSNQPQHF.

This clonotype was counted at least ten times. The CDR3 nucleotides read TGTGCCAGCAGCCAACTAGACAGGGGCCAAGAGACCCAGTACTTC. Its translation is CASSQLDRGQETQYF. The genes are TRBV4-2 and TRBJ2-5; 8 nucleotides line up with TRBD1. Germline CDR1 is LGHNA and CDR2 is YNFKEQ. This CDR3 is built from 15 residues. The ends lost 2 bases at V and 1 base at J; junction bases unmatched: 3.

The table lists this clonotype with a few counts. In DNA, the CDR3 is TGTGCCAGCAGCCCCTACGCCCAGGGGACGCCCCAGCCCCAGCATTTT. Its protein is CASSPYAQGTPQPQHF. The chain uses TRBV7-6 and TRBJ1-5, with D possibly matching TRBD1 (6 bases). Trimming took 5 bases from V and 7 from J, leaving 21 bases between them. The CDR3 runs 16 residues. Germline V gene sequence: CDR1 SGHVS, CDR2 FNYEAQ.

This chain uses TRBV6-1 with TRBJ1-5, with 7 nucleotides matching TRBD1. Germline V gene sequence: CDR1 MNHNS, CDR2 SASEGT. V trimming: 1 base; J trimming: 6 bases; junction bases outside the gene matches: 12. The CDR3 covers 17 residues. The CDR3 sequence: CASSEGRTGALGQPQHF. The CDR3 DNA reads as TGTGCCAGCAGTGAAGGGCGCACAGGGGCCCTTGGTCAGCCCCAGCATTTT.

The chain carries TRBV7-8 and TRBJ2-1; tentatively, D is TRBD2 (6 bases). V was clipped by 1 base and J by 8 bases, with 12 bases between them. Looked up from germline, CDR1 is SGHVS and CDR2 is FQNEAQ. The CDR3 has 14 residues. The CDR3 loop reads CASSLDGSIDEQFF. The CDR3 DNA reads TGTGCCAGCAGCTTAGACGGGAGTATCGATGAGCAGTTCTTC.

V usage is TRBV12-3 or TRBV12-4 and J usage is TRBJ2-7; possibly TRBD2 for D (5 bases). The CDR3 consists of 13 residues. V lost 8 bases to trimming and J lost 0 bases, with 11 bases between them. CDR3 in DNA: TGTGCCAGCGGTAGGGAGAACTCCTACGAGCAGTACTTC. Its translation is CASGRENSYEQYF.

J is TRBJ1-1 and V is TRBV10-2; no reliable D call. The V gene's germline CDR1 is WSHSY and CDR2 SAAADI. Trimming took 2 bases from V and 4 from J, leaving 17 bases between them. This CDR3 region has 16 residues. The CDR3 loop is CASSERGVTGLTEAFF. The CDR3 DNA follows: TGCGCCAGCAGTGAGCGTGGGGTGACTGGTCTCACTGAAGCTTTCTTT.

The sample holds many counts of this clonotype. The chain joins TRBV5-6 to TRBJ1-1, with 7 bases aligning to TRBD1. V gave up 5 bases and J gave up 10 bases; unmatched junction bases: 14. Germline loops: CDR1 SGHDT, CDR2 YYEEEE. There are 14 residues in the CDR3. The CDR3 bases are TGTGCCAGCAGACGGACAGGAGGGTATGTAGGAGCTTTCTTT. Amino acids: CASRRTGGYVGAFF. The full variable domain, with the rest looked up from reference TRBV5-6 and TRBJ1-1, is DAGVTQSPTHLIKTRGQQVTLRCSPKSGHDTVSWYQQALGQGPQFIFQYYEEEERQRGNFPDRFSGHQFPNYSSELNVNALLLGDSALYLCASRRTGGYVGAFFGQGTRLTVV.

This clonotype was seen repeatedly, ten times or more. The chain links TRBV5-6 to TRBJ1-4, with D maybe TRBD1 (5 bases). The CDR3 runs 14 residues. CDR1 is SGHDT, CDR2 YYEEEE, per germline. The V gene lost 7 bases and the J gene lost 7 bases, with 17 bases spanning the gap. The CDR3 reads CASSGAGYREKLFF. The CDR3 DNA follows: TGTGCCAGCTCCGGGGCGGGTTACCGTGAAAAACTGTTTTTT.

The gene calls are TRBV24-1 and TRBJ2-1; 7 nucleotides match TRBD2. Germline CDR1 is KGHDR and CDR2 is SFDVKD. The J segment lost 5 bases and the V segment lost 4 bases, leaving 10 bases of the junction unmatched. The CDR3 covers 16 residues. The DNA for the CDR3 is TGTGCCACCAGTGACCCCGTCAGCGGGATAAACAATGAGCAGTTCTTC. Protein: CATSDPVSGINNEQFF.

This clonotype was found many times. This rearrangement joins TRBV4-2 to TRBJ1-4; 8 bases fit TRBD1. Germline V lookup: CDR1 LGHNA, CDR2 YNFKEQ. Trimming took 0 bases from V and 0 from J; bases not matched to a gene: 6. The CDR3 has 18 residues. The CDR3 loop reads CASSQEVPGGTTNEKLFF. CDR3 DNA: TGTGCCAGCAGCCAAGAGGTCCCAGGGGGCACAACTAATGAAAAACTGTTTTTT.

This clonotype was counted between two and nine times. This chain joins TRBV6-5 and TRBJ1-5; no definite D call. The CDR3 is 18 amino acids. Germline V gene lookup returns CDR1 MNHEY and CDR2 SVGAGI. Between the trimmed V and J ends, which lost 0 bases and 0 bases, there was a span of 15 bases. CDR3 sequence reads: CASSYSGPPFNSNQPQHF. DNA of the CDR3: TGTGCCAGCAGTTACTCGGGTCCCCCGTTCAATAGCAATCAGCCCCAGCATTTT.

This clonotype was observed a handful of times. The chain joins TRBV9 to TRBJ2-7; 7 nucleotides match TRBD2. With 3 bases clipped from V and 6 bases from J, the junction kept 9 bases outside the gene matches. The CDR3 contains 14 residues. CDR1 is SGDLS and CDR2 is YYNGEE in the germline V gene. DNA for the CDR3: TGTGCCAGCAGCGGGGAGGGACTCCCTGCCGAGCAGTACTTC. Translating gives CASSGEGLPAEQYF.

The J gene is TRBJ1-2, the V gene TRBV27; 7 bases are shared with TRBD1. The germline V gene has CDR1 MNHEY and CDR2 SMNVEV (reference sequence). This CDR3 has 14 residues. The V segment lost 5 bases and the J segment 8 bases; nucleotides outside the gene matches: 11. The CDR3 loop is CASSLFRDSNGYTF. CDR3 sequence (DNA): TGTGCCAGCAGTCTCTTCCGGGACAGTAACGGCTACACCTTC.

This chain connects TRBV12-3 or TRBV12-4 to TRBJ2-7; D not certain. Trimming took 6 bases from V and 5 from J, leaving 11 bases between them. The CDR3 runs 12 residues. CDR3 DNA sequence: TGTGCCAGCAGCCGATCACGGCACGAGCAGTACTTC. Translated: CASSRSRHEQYF.

The V call is TRBV28, the J call TRBJ1-5; 8 positions match TRBD1. CDR1 and CDR2 (germline): MDHEN, SYDVKM. This CDR3 spans 14 amino acids. The junction had 10 bases not matched to a gene; V was cut back by 6 bases and J by 9 bases. CDR3 residues: CASREPGQAWPQHF. The CDR3 bases are TGTGCCAGCAGAGAGCCGGGACAGGCATGGCCCCAGCATTTT.

The CDR3 reads CASSLARGEPEQFF. CDR3 coding DNA: TGTGCCAGCAGCTTAGCGCGAGGGGAGCCTGAGCAGTTCTTC. The V gene is TRBV7-9, the J gene TRBJ2-1; TRBD1 or TRBD2 may be the D gene (5 bases each). Germline V gene data show CDR1 as SEHNR and CDR2 as FQNEAQ (reference sequence). V gave up 0 bases and J gave up 9 bases, with 12 bases separating them. The CDR3 extends over 14 amino acids.